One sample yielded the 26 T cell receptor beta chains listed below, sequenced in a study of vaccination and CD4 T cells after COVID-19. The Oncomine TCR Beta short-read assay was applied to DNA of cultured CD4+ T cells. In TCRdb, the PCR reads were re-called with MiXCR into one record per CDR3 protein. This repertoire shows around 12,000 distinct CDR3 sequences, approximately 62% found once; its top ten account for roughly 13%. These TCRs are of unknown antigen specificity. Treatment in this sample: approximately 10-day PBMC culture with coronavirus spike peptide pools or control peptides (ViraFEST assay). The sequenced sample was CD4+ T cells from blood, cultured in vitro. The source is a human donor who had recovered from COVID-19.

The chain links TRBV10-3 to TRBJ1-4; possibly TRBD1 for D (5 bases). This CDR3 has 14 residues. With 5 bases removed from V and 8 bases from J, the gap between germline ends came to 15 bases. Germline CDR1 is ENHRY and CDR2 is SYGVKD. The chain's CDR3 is CAISQGSFDEKLFF. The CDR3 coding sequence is TGTGCCATCAGTCAGGGAAGCTTTGACGAAAAACTGTTTTTT.

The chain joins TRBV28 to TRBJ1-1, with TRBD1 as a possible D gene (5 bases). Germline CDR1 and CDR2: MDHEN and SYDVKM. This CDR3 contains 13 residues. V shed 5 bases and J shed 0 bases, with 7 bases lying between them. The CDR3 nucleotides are TGTGCCAGCAGTCGGGGCCTGAACACTGAAGCTTTCTTT. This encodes CASSRGLNTEAFF.

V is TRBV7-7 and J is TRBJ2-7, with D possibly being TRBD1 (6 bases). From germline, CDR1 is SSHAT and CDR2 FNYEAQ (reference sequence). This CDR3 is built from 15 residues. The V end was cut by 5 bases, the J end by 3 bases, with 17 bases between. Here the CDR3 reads CASSREWTASYEQYF. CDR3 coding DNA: TGTGCCAGCAGCCGAGAGTGGACAGCCAGCTACGAGCAGTACTTC.

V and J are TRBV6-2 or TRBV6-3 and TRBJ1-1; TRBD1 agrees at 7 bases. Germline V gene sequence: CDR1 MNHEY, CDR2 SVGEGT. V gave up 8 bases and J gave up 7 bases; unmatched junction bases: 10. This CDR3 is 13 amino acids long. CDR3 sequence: CASLGTEKIEAFF. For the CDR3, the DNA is TGTGCCAGCCTCGGGACAGAAAAGATTGAAGCTTTCTTT.

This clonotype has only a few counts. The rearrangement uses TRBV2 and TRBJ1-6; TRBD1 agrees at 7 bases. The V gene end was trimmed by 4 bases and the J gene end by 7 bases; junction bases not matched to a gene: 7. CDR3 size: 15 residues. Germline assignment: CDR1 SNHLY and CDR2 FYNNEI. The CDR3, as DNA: TGTGCCAGCAGTGGTATGGGACAGTGGAATTCACCCCTCCACTTT. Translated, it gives CASSGMGQWNSPLHF.

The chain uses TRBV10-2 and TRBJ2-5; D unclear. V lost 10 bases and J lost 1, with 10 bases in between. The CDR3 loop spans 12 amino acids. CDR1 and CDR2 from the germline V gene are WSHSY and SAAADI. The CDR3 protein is CATADAQETQYF. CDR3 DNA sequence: TGCGCCACCGCGGACGCCCAAGAGACCCAGTACTTC.

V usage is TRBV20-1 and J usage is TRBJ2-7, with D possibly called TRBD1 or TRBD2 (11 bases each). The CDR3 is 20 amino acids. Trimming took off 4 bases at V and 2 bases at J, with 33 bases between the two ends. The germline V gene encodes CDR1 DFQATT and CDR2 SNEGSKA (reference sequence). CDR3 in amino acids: CSANPGQGEPGTSGPYEQYF. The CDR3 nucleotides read TGCAGTGCTAACCCGGGACAGGGGGAACCCGGGACTAGCGGTCCCTACGAGCAGTACTTC.

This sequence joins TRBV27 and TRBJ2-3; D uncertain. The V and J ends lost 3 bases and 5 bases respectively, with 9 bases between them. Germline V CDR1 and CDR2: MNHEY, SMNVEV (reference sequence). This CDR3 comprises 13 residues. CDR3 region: CASSFSERDTQYF. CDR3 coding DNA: TGTGCCAGCAGTTTCTCGGAGAGAGATACGCAGTATTTT.

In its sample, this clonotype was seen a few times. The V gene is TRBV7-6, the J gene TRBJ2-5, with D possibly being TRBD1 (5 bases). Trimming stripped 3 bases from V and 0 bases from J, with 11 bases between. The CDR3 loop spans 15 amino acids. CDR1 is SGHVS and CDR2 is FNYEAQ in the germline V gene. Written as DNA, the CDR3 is TGTGCCAGCAGCTTGAGACAGCAGTACCAAGAGACCCAGTACTTC. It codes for CASSLRQQYQETQYF.

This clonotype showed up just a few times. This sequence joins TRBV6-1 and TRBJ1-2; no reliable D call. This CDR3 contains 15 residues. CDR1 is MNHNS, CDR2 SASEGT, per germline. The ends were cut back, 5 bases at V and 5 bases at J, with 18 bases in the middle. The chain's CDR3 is CASSPDGRIGYGYTF. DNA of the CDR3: TGTGCCAGCAGTCCAGACGGGAGGATAGGGTATGGCTACACCTTC.

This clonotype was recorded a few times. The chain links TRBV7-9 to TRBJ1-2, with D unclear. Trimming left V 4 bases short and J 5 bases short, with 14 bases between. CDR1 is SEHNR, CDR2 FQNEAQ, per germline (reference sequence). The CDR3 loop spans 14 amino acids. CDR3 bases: TGTGCCAGCAGCTGGGGAAGGGAAACGTATGGCTACACCTTC. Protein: CASSWGRETYGYTF.

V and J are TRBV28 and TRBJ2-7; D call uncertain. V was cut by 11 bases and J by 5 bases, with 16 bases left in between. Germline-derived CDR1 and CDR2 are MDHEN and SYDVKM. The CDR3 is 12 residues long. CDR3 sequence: CAFGPGENEQYF. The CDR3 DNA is TGTGCCTTCGGACCAGGCGAGAACGAGCAGTACTTC. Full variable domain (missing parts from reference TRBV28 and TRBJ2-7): DVKVTQSSRYLVKRTGEKVFLECVQDMDHENMFWYRQDPGLGLRLIYFSYDVKMKEKGDIPEGYSVSREKKERFSLILESASTNQTSMYLCAFGPGENEQYFGPGTRLTVT.

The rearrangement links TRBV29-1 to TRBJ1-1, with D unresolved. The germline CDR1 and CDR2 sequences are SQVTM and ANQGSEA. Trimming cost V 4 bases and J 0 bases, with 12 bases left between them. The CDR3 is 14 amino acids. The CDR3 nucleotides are TGCAGCGTTGCCAGGAAACTAATGAACACTGAAGCTTTCTTT. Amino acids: CSVARKLMNTEAFF.

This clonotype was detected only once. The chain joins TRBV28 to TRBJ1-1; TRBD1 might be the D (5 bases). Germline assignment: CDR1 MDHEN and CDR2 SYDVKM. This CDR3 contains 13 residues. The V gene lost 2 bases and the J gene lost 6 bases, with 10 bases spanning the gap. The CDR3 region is CASSLPTGPEAFF. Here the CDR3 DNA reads TGTGCCAGCAGTTTACCTACAGGCCCTGAAGCTTTCTTT.

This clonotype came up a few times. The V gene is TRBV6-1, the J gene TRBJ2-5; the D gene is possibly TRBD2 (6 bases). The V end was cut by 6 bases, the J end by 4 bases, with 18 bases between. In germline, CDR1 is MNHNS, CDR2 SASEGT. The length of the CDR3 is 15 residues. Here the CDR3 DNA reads TGTGCCAGCAGCAACAATCCCTCCGGGGGAGAGACCCAGTACTTC. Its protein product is CASSNNPSGGETQYF.

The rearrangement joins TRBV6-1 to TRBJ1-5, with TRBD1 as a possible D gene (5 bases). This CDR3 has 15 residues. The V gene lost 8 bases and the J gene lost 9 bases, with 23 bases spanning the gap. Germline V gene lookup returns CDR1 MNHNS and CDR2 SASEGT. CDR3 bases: TGTGCCAGCTCTCCAGGGAACAACTTACTATGGCCCCAGCATTTT. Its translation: CASSPGNNLLWPQHF.

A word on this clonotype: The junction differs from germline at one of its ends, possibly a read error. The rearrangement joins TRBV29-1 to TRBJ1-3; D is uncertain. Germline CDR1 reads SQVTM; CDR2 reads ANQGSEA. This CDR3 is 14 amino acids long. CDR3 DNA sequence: TGCAGCGTTCCTGACCCTTCAACTGGGAACACCATATATTTT. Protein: CSVPDPSTGNTIYF. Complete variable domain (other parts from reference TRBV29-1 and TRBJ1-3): SAVISQKPSRDICQRGTSLTIQCQVDSQVTMMFWYRQQPGQSLTLIATANQGSEATYESGFVIDKFPISRPNLTFSTLTVSNMSPEDSSIYLCSVPDPSTGNTIYFGEGSWLTVV.

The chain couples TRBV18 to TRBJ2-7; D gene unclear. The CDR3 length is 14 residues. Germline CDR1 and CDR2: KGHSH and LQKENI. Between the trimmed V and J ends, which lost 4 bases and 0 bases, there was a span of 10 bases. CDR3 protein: CASSQSTGSYEQYF. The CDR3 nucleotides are TGTGCCAGCTCACAATCGACTGGCTCCTACGAGCAGTACTTC.

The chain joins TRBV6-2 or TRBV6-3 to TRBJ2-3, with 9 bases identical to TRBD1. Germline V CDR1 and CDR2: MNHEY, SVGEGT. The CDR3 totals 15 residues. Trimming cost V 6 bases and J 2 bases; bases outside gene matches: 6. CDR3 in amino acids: CASSPGTGHTDTQYF. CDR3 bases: TGTGCCAGCAGCCCCGGGACAGGGCACACAGATACGCAGTATTTT.

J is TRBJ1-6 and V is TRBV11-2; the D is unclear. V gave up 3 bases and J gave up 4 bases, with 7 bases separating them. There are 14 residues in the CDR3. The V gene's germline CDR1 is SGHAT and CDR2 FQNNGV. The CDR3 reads CASSLAGYNSPLHF. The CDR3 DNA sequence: TGTGCCAGCAGCTTGGCGGGATATAATTCACCCCTCCACTTT.

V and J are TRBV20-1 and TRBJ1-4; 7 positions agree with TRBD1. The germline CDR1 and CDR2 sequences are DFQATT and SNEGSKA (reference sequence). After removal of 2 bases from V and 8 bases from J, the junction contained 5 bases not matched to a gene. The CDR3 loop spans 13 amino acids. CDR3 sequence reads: CSARRQGGEKLFF. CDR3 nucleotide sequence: TGCAGTGCTAGAAGACAGGGCGGCGAAAAACTGTTTTTT.

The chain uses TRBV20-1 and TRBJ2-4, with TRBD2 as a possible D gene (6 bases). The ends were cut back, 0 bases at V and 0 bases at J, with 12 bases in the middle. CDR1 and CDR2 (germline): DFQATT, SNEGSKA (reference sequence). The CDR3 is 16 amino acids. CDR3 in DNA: TGCAGTGCTAGAGATTTACGGGGGAGAGCCAAAAACATTCAGTACTTC. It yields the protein CSARDLRGRAKNIQYF.

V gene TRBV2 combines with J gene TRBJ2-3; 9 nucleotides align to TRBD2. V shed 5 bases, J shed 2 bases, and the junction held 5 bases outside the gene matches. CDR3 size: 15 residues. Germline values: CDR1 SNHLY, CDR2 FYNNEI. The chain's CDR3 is CASSLGGGVTDTQYF. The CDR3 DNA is TGTGCCAGCAGTTTGGGCGGGGGGGTCACAGATACGCAGTATTTT. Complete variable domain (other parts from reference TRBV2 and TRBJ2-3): EPEVTQTPSHQVTQMGQEVILRCVPISNHLYFYWYRQILGQKVEFLVSFYNNEISEKSEIFDDQFSVERPDGSNFTLKIRSTKLEDSAMYFCASSLGGGVTDTQYFGPGTRLTVL.

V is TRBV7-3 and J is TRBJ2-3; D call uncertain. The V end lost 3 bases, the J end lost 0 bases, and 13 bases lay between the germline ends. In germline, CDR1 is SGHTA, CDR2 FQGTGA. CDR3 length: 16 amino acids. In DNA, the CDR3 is TGTGCCAGCAGCTTTAAACGTGATACTAGCACAGATACGCAGTATTTT. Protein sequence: CASSFKRDTSTDTQYF.

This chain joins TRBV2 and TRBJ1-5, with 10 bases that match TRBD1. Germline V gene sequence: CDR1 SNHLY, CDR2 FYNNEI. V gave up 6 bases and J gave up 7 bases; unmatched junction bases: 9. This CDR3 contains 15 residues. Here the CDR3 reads CASSRRTGGRQPQHF. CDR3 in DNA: TGTGCCAGCAGCCGGAGGACAGGGGGGCGCCAGCCCCAGCATTTT.

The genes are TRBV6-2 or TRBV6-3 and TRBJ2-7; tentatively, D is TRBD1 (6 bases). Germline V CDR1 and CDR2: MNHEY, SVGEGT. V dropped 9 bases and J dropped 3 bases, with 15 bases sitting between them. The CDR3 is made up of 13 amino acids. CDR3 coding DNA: TGTGCCAGTTTACCGGGACATAACTACGAGCAGTACTTC. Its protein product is CASLPGHNYEQYF.